One sample yielded the 21 T cell receptor beta chains listed below, sequenced in a study of blood T cell repertoires in COVID-19. Some clones are missing from TCRdb's copy, which holds only in-frame ones; the method was immunoSEQ multiplex PCR. The repertoire consists of about 330,000 clones, with 87% occurring once and the leading ten covering approximately 5%. Sequencing used PBMCs or T cells enriched from blood (not recorded which). These receptor sequences come from a woman in her 30s who had recovered from COVID-19.

This clone has just a few counts. The chain uses TRBV18 and TRBJ1-5; D unresolved. V lost 1 base and J 7 bases, leaving 17 bases between the germline ends. Germline V gives CDR1 KGHSH, CDR2 LQKENI. This CDR3 has 16 residues. Here the CDR3 reads CASSPQNAGSLQPQHF. Written as DNA, the CDR3 is TGTGCCAGCTCACCACAAAACGCCGGGTCCCTGCAGCCCCAGCATTTT.

The chain has TRBV11-2 and TRBJ1-2; D call uncertain. Germline CDR1 and CDR2: SGHAT and FQNNGV. Deletions cut 5 bases from V and 4 bases from J, with 11 bases between. The CDR3 spans 13 residues. Written as DNA, the CDR3 is TGTGCCAGCAGCCCAGCGGATACCTATGGCTACACCTTC. It translates to CASSPADTYGYTF.

About this clone itself: The sample has other DNA sequences that encode this CDR3 too. Written as DNA, the CDR3 is TGTGCCAGTAGTCCTCGGGGTTCACCCCTCCACTTT. This gives the protein CASSPRGSPLHF. The chain combines TRBV19 with TRBJ1-6; D is uncertain. V shed 5 bases and J shed 9 bases, with 8 bases lying between them. CDR1 is LNHDA, CDR2 SQIVND, per germline (reference sequence). This CDR3 is 12 amino acids long.

The rearrangement joins TRBV14 to TRBJ1-1; 10 nucleotides match TRBD1. Germline V CDR1 and CDR2: SGHDN, FVKESK. This CDR3 contains 16 residues. After removal of 1 base from V and 4 bases from J, the junction contained 6 bases not matched to a gene. The CDR3 region has the DNA TGTGCCAGCAGCCAAGTTGCGGGACAGGGGATCACTGAAGCTTTCTTT. This translates into CASSQVAGQGITEAFF.

The CDR3 region has the DNA TGTGCCAGCAGTTTATCCGGGACTAGCGGGGTAAATGAGCAGTTCTTC. Its translation is CASSLSGTSGVNEQFF. The rearrangement uses TRBV27 and TRBJ2-1; TRBD2 agrees at 13 bases. V lost 0 bases to trimming and J lost 7 bases; unmatched junction nucleotides: 3. The CDR3 is 16 amino acids. CDR1 is MNHEY, CDR2 SMNVEV, per germline (reference sequence).

The chain employs TRBV7-2 and TRBJ1-2, with TRBD1 matching 9 bases. V shed 5 bases, J shed 8 bases, and the junction held 6 bases outside the gene matches. The CDR3 is made up of 13 amino acids. CDR1 and CDR2 from the germline V gene are SGHTA and FQGNSA. This CDR3 reads CASSNTGGGGYTF. In nucleotides, the CDR3 is TGTGCCAGCAGCAACACAGGGGGCGGAGGCTACACCTTC.

The chain employs TRBV5-1 and TRBJ2-7; TRBD1 matches 9 bases. J lost 2 bases, V lost 4 bases, and 7 bases had no gene match. The germline CDR1 and CDR2 sequences are SGHRS and YFSETQ. CDR3 length equals 15 residues. The DNA for the CDR3 is TGCGCCAGCAGCACGGACAGGGGCGGGGCCTACGAGCAGTACTTC. Translated: CASSTDRGGAYEQYF. The full variable domain, rest sourced from reference TRBV5-1 and TRBJ2-7, is KAGVTQTPRYLIKTRGQQVTLSCSPISGHRSVSWYQQTPGQGLQFLFEYFSETQRNKGNFPGRFSGRQFSNSRSEMNVSTLELGDSALYLCASSTDRGGAYEQYFGPGTRLTVT.

This sequence joins TRBV10-3 and TRBJ2-1; D may be TRBD2 (6 bases). This CDR3 contains 15 residues. V was pared by 2 bases and J by 9 bases, with 17 bases between. Germline CDR1 reads ENHRY; CDR2 reads SYGVKD. This CDR3 reads CAISEPRGAGSEQFF. The CDR3, as DNA: TGTGCCATCAGTGAGCCCCGGGGTGCGGGGTCTGAGCAGTTCTTC.

The chain has TRBV3-1 (or the pseudogene TRBV3-2) and TRBJ2-5; TRBD2 agrees at 8 bases. This CDR3 contains 18 residues. Losses at the gene ends were 5 bases for V and 5 bases for J; bases not matched to a gene: 19. Germline assignment: CDR1 LGHDT and CDR2 YNNKEL (reference sequence). CDR3 DNA sequence: TGTGCCAGCAGCTTACCACCCTTCCAACGGGGGGGCCGGGAGACCCAGTACTTC. Its translation is CASSLPPFQRGGRETQYF.

This rearrangement joins TRBV9 to TRBJ2-7, with D unclear. Trimming removed 3 bases at V and 0 bases at J, with 4 bases between. CDR3 length: 12 residues. Germline-derived CDR1 and CDR2 are SGDLS and YYNGEE. CDR3 in amino acids: CASSGSSYEQYF. In DNA, the CDR3 is TGTGCCAGCAGCGGGAGCTCCTACGAGCAGTACTTC.

V gene TRBV19 combines with J gene TRBJ1-5; D gene ambiguous. V lost 3 bases and J lost 2, with 11 bases in between. This CDR3 region has 15 residues. Germline V gives CDR1 LNHDA, CDR2 SQIVND (reference sequence). CDR3 nucleotides: TGTGCCAGTAGTATTCGGCAGGAGGGCAATCAGCCCCAGCATTTT. It codes for CASSIRQEGNQPQHF. Looking up the rest from reference TRBV19 and TRBJ1-5 gives the full variable domain: DGGITQSPKYLFRKEGQNVTLSCEQNLNHDAMYWYRQDPGQGLRLIYYSQIVNDFQKGDIAEGYSVSREKKESFPLTVTSAQKNPTAFYLCASSIRQEGNQPQHFGDGTRLSIL.

The chain carries TRBV2 and TRBJ1-6, with a possible D match to TRBD1 (5 bases). The CDR3 runs to 16 residues. The germline V gene has CDR1 SNHLY and CDR2 FYNNEI. Trimming removed 1 base from V and 8 bases from J, with 15 bases in between. The DNA of the CDR3 is TGTGCCAGCAGTGAAGAAACAGGAAGGGTACATTCACCCCTCCACTTT. It encodes CASSEETGRVHSPLHF.

The count of this clone is one. For the CDR3, the DNA is TGTGCCAGCAGTTTTGACAGTACCTATGGCTACACCTTC. It codes for CASSFDSTYGYTF. This chain joins TRBV12-3 or TRBV12-4 and TRBJ1-2, with D possibly TRBD1 on 5 matching bases. CDR3 length: 13 amino acids. With 3 bases removed from V and 4 bases from J, the gap between germline ends came to 9 bases.

V and J are TRBV5-1 and TRBJ1-5; D may be TRBD1 (5 bases). The CDR3 has 13 residues. The V gene lost 4 bases and the J gene lost 4 bases, with 9 bases spanning the gap. Germline V CDR1 and CDR2: SGHRS, YFSETQ. CDR3 DNA sequence: TGCGCCAGCAGCCCAGACAGTAATCAGCCCCAGCATTTT. Amino acid sequence: CASSPDSNQPQHF. The complete variable domain, with remaining parts taken from reference TRBV5-1 and TRBJ1-5, reads KAGVTQTPRYLIKTRGQQVTLSCSPISGHRSVSWYQQTPGQGLQFLFEYFSETQRNKGNFPGRFSGRQFSNSRSEMNVSTLELGDSALYLCASSPDSNQPQHFGDGTRLSIL.

The V gene is TRBV30, the J gene TRBJ1-1, with a weak D call TRBD1 (5 bases). Germline assignment: CDR1 GTSNPN and CDR2 SVGIG (reference sequence). Trimming removed 3 bases at V and 0 bases at J, with 17 bases between. The CDR3 has 16 residues. The chain's CDR3 is CAWSPLGAGLNTEAFF. In nucleotides, the CDR3 is TGTGCCTGGAGCCCATTAGGGGCAGGTTTGAACACTGAAGCTTTCTTT.

The gene calls are TRBV7-7 and TRBJ2-3, with 9 bases lining up with TRBD2. The CDR3 totals 14 residues. Looked up from germline, CDR1 is SSHAT and CDR2 is FNYEAQ (reference sequence). The trim removed 1 base at V and 8 bases at J, leaving 4 bases unmatched. The CDR3 spells CASSLDGTSSTQYF. CDR3 bases: TGTGCCAGCAGCTTAGACGGGACTAGCTCTACGCAGTATTTT.

This chain links TRBV7-2 with TRBJ2-7, with D possibly matching TRBD1 (7 bases). The CDR3 length is 13 residues. With 0 bases removed from V and 6 bases from J, the gap between germline ends came to 9 bases. Per the germline V gene, CDR1 is SGHTA and CDR2 is FQGNSA. The CDR3 DNA reads TGTGCCAGCAGCTTAGCGGAGGGGGCCGAGCAGTACTTC. It translates to CASSLAEGAEQYF.

This chain joins TRBV6-6 and TRBJ1-5; D perhaps matches TRBD1 (5 bases). This CDR3 is built from 15 residues. Trimming left V 0 bases short and J 7 bases short, with 13 bases between. Germline assignment: CDR1 MNHNY and CDR2 SVGAGI (reference sequence). For the CDR3, the DNA is TGTGCCAGCAGTTACTCTAAGGGAGGGGAACAGCCCCAGCATTTT. Its translation is CASSYSKGGEQPQHF.

The V gene is TRBV19, the J gene TRBJ2-3; possibly TRBD2 for D (6 bases). Trimming removed 3 bases at V and 3 bases at J, with 13 bases between. This CDR3 comprises 15 residues. Germline lookup yields CDR1 LNHDA and CDR2 SQIVND (reference sequence). The CDR3 here is CASSMAGIGTDTQYF. CDR3 nucleotide sequence: TGTGCCAGTAGTATGGCGGGGATAGGTACAGATACGCAGTATTTT.

This clone showed up just once. The chain has TRBV5-1 and TRBJ2-5, with 9 bases fitting TRBD2. V lost 4 bases, J lost 2 bases, and 6 bases stayed unmatched. Germline lookup yields CDR1 SGHRS and CDR2 YFSETQ. The length of the CDR3 is 15 residues. The CDR3 spells CASSVGTSSQETQYF. CDR3 nucleotides: TGCGCCAGCAGCGTCGGGACTAGCTCTCAAGAGACCCAGTACTTC.

The V gene is TRBV4-2, the J gene TRBJ1-1; tentative D call: TRBD1 (5 bases). Germline assignment: CDR1 LGHNA and CDR2 YNFKEQ. V dropped 3 bases and J dropped 1 base, with 18 bases sitting between them. The CDR3 runs 17 residues. CDR3: CASSQWGGNSENTEAFF. The CDR3 bases are TGTGCCAGCAGCCAGTGGGGGGGGAACTCCGAGAACACTGAAGCTTTCTTT.